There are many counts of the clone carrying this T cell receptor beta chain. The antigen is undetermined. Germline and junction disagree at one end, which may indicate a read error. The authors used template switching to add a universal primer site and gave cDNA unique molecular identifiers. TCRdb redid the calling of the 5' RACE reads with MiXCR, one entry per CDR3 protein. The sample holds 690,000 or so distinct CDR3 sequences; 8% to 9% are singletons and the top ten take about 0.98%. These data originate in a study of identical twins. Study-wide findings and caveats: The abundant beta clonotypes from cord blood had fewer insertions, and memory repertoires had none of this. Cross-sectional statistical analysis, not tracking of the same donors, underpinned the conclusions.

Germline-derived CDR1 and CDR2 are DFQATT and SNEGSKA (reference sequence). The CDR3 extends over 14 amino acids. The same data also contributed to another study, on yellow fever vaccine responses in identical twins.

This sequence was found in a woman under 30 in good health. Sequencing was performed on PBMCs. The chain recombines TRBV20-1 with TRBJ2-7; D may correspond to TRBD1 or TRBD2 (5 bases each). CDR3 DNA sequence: TGCAGCGCTAGTCCTCCGGGACGCCCAAGCGAGCAGTACTTC. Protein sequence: CSASPPGRPSEQYF.